Presented here are 2 T cell receptor beta chains from one specimen sequenced in a study of blood T cell repertoires in COVID-19. Profiled with immunoSEQ multiplex PCR; TCRdb holds only in-frame clones, not every one. The table has under 300,000 clones, around 86% seen once. The sequencing input was PBMCs or T cells enriched from blood (not recorded which). The source of these receptors is a woman between 50 and 59 years old who had recovered from COVID-19.

The chain is built from TRBV9 and TRBJ2-3, with 9 nucleotides matching TRBD2. V lost 2 bases, J lost 5 bases, and 6 bases stayed unmatched. The CDR3 totals 15 residues. Germline loops: CDR1 SGDLS, CDR2 YYNGEE. The CDR3 reads CASSVAGGAVDTQYF. The CDR3 DNA reads as TGTGCCAGCAGCGTTGCGGGAGGGGCCGTAGATACGCAGTATTTT. The whole variable domain, filled in from reference TRBV9 and TRBJ2-3, reads DSGVTQTPKHLITATGQRVTLRCSPRSGDLSVYWYQQSLDQGLQFLIQYYNGEERAKGNILERFSAQQFPDLHSELNLSSLELGDSALYFCASSVAGGAVDTQYFGPGTRLTVL.

The CDR3 DNA sequence: TGTGCCAGCAGCCAAGCGGGGATTAACTATGGCTACACCTTC. Its translation is CASSQAGINYGYTF. The chain recombines TRBV4-2 with TRBJ1-2; unclear D gene. This CDR3 spans 14 amino acids. Trimming removed 1 base from V and 1 base from J, with 7 bases in between. Germline values: CDR1 LGHNA, CDR2 YNFKEQ.